The clone carrying this TCR beta chain was observed a few times. The entry originates in a study of T cells in Graves' hyperthyroidism and ophthalmopathy. Ophthalmopathy cases met thresholds of Clinical Activity Score at least 3, NOSPECS grade at least 4 and duration under 3 months. Orbital computed tomography and thyroid ultrasound, together with serum TRAb and thyroxine and clinical symptoms, were used for diagnoses. Amplified TCR beta CDR3 regions derived from RNA transcripts. First-round RT-PCR of the TCR CDR3 relied on the HTBI primer set. TCRdb re-called the multiplex PCR reads through MiXCR, storing one row per CDR3 protein. The table has around 360,000 distinct CDR3 sequences, around 15% seen once. V was cut by 3 bases and J by 4 bases, with 14 bases left in between. This CDR3 comprises 15 residues. The germline V gene has CDR1 MGHDK and CDR2 SYGVNS.

The specimen sequenced was blood. The clonotype comes from a woman aged 55 to 70 with Graves' ophthalmopathy. The chain recombines TRBV25-1 with TRBJ2-3; possibly TRBD2 for D (6 bases). CDR3 sequence: CASSEGSRESDTQYF. The CDR3 DNA reads as TGTGCCAGCAGTGAGGGGTCGCGGGAATCAGATACGCAGTATTTT.